The T cell receptor (beta chain) described here comes from a study of CD8+CD57+ T cells in acquired aplastic anemia. Study-wide context: On average, sorted CD4+ and CD8+ cells gave approximately 3.1 ug of DNA.

Patients included in sequencing had previously demonstrated CD8+CD57+ cell expansion by flow cytometry. Among the patients, none had received any therapy at the time of blood sampling. Study-level findings and limits: Significant differences in CD8+ Simpson's diversity were not observed between patients and controls. A set of 25 to 30 CD8+ CDR3 sequences was shared between patients and controls, and these sequences appeared highly expressed in patients.

The CDR3 sequence is 13 residues long. The trim removed 7 bases at V and 4 bases at J, leaving 5 bases unmatched. Looked up from germline, CDR1 is SGHTA and CDR2 is FQGTGA. For CDR3 and TCR beta VDJ profiling, genomic DNA was the template used. TCRdb reprocessed the reads with MiXCR, giving one entry per CDR3 protein. The sample records around 210,000 distinct CDR3 sequences, 65% being singletons. Comment on this clonotype: The antigen is not known.

The chain is built from TRBV7-3 and TRBJ2-3; 7 nucleotides align to TRBD2. The TCR sequence derives from a human donor with aplastic anemia. Sequenced: sorted CD4+, CD8+, or CD8+CD57+ T cells (not recorded which) from PBMCs. CDR3 nucleotides: TGTGCCAGCAATAAGGGGAGGGCAGATACGCAGTATTTT. Protein: CASNKGRADTQYF.